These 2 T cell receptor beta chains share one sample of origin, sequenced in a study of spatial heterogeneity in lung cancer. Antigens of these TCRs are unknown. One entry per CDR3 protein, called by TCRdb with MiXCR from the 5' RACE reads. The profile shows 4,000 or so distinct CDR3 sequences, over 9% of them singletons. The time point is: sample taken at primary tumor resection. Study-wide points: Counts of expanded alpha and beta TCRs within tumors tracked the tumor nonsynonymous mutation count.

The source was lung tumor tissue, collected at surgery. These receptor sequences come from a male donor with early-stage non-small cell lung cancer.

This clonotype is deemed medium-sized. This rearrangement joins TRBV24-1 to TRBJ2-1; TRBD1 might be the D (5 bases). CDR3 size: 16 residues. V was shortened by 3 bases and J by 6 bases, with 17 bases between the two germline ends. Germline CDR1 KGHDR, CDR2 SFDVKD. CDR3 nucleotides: TGTGCCACCAGTGATACCCCACACAAAGGGGTCAATGAGCAGTTCTTC. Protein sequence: CATSDTPHKGVNEQFF.

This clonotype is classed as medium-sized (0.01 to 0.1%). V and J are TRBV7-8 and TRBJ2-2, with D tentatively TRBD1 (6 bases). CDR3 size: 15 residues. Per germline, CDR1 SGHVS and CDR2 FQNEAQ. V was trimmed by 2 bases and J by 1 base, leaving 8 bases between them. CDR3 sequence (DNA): TGTGCCAGCAGCTTATGGGGGCAGAACACCGGGGAGCTGTTTTTT. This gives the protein CASSLWGQNTGELFF.